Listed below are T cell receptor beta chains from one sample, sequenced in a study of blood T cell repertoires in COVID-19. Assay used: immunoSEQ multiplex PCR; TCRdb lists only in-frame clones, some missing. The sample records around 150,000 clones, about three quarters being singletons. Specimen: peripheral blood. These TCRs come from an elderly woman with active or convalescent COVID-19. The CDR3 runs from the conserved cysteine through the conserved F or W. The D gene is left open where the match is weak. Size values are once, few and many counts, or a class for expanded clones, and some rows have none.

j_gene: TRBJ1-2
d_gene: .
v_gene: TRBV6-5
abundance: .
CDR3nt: TGTGCCAGCATGGCCCAAAATATGGGCGGCTACACCTTC
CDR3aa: CASMAQNMGGYTF

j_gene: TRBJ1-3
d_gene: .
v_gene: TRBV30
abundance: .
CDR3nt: TGTGCCTGGAAGGTCGGGGACACCATATATTTT
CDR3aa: CAWKVGDTIYF

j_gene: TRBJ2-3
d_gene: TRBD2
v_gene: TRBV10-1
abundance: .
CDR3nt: TGCGCCAGCAGTGAGTCGCGGGGGGCCGTAGATACGCAGTATTTT
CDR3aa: CASSESRGAVDTQYF

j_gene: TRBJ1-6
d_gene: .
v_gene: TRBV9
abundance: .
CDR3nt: TGTGCCAGCAGCGTAGAAAACTCAGGGGATAATTCACCCCTCCACTTT
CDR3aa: CASSVENSGDNSPLHF

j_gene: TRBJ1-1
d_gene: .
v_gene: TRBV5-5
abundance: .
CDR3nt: TGTGCCAGCAGCTTTCCGAGCACTGAAGCTTTCTTT
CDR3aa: CASSFPSTEAFF

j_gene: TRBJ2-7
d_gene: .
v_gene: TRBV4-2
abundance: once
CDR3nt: TGTGCCAGCAGCCTAGGACAGCCATCCTACGAGCAGTACTTC
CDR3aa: CASSLGQPSYEQYF

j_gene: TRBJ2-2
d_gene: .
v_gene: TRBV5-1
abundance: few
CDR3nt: TGCGCCAGCAGCGAGACAGCGAACACCGGGGAGCTGTTTTTT
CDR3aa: CASSETANTGELFF

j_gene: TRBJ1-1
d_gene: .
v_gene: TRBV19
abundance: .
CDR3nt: TGTGCCAGTAGTCCTGTTGGGGCTGGTGAAGCTTTCTTT
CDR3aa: CASSPVGAGEAFF

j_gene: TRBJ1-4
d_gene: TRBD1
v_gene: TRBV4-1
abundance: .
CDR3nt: TGCGCCAGCAGCCCCGGGACAGGGGAGGGTAGCTGGGAAAAACTGTTTTTT
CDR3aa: CASSPGTGEGSWEKLFF

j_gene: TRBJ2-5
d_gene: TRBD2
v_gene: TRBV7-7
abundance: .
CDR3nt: TGTGCTAGCAGCTTGGTAGCGGGGGGCCCGTCAGAGACCCAGTACTTC
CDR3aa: CASSLVAGGPSETQYF

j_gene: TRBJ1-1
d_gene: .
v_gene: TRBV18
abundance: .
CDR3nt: TGTGCCAGCTCACAACAGACGTTGAACACTGAAGCTTTCTTT
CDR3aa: CASSQQTLNTEAFF

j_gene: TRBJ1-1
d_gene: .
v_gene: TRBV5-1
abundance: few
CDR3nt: TGCGCCAGCAGCTTGCCGGACAGCACTGAAGCTTTCTTT
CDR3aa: CASSLPDSTEAFF

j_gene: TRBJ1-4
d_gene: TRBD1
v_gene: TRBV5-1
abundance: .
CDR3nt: TGCGCCAGCAGCTTGACAGGGGACGAAAAACTGTTTTTT
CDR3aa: CASSLTGDEKLFF

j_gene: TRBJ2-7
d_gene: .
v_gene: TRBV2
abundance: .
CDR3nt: TGTGCCAGCAGTGAGGGTGGGCCCTACGAGCAGTACTTC
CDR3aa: CASSEGGPYEQYF

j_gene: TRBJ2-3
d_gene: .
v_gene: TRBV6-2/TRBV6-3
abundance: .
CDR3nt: TGTGCCAGCAGTTACACGGCGGGGCCCACAGATACGCAGTATTTT
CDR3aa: CASSYTAGPTDTQYF

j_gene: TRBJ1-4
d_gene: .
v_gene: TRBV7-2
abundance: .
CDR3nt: TGTGCCAGCAGCTTGAGCATGATTAATGAAAAACTGTTTTTT
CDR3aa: CASSLSMINEKLFF

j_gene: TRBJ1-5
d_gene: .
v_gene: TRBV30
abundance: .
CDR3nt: TGTGCCTGGGATAAAAATCAGGGTATGCAGCCCCAGCATTTT
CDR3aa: CAWDKNQGMQPQHF

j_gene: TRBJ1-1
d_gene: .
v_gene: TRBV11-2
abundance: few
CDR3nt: TGTGCCAGCAGCTTAGATTTGCGGCGGACTGAAGCTTTCTTT
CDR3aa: CASSLDLRRTEAFF

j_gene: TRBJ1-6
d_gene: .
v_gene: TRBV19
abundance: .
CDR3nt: TGTGCCAGTAGTATCCCAGGGGTGGATAATTCACCCCTCCACTTT
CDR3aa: CASSIPGVDNSPLHF

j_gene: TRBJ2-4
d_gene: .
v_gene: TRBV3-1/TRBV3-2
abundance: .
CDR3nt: TGTGCCAGCAGAGATAAGCTAGCCAAAAACATTCAGTACTTC
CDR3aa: CASRDKLAKNIQYF

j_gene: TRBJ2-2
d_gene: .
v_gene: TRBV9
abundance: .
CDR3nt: TGTGCCAGCAGCGTAGCTTTACAGAAGAGGGCGAACACCGGGGAGCTGTTTTTT
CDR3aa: CASSVALQKRANTGELFF

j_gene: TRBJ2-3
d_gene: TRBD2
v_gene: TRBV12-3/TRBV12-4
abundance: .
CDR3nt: TGTGCCAGCGGACTAGCAACCGATACGCAGTATTTT
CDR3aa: CASGLATDTQYF

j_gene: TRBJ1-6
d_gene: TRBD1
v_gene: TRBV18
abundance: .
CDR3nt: TGTGCCAGCTCACCGCGGGGCAGGGGGGATTCACCCCTCCACTTT
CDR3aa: CASSPRGRGDSPLHF

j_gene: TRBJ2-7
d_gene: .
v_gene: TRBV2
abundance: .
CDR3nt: TGTGCCAGCAGTACGGTGAACGAGCAGTACTTC
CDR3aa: CASSTVNEQYF

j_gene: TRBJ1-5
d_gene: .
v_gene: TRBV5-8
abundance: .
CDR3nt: TGTGCCAGCAGCCGAAAGGACAGTCTTACCAATCAGCCCCAGCATTTT
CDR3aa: CASSRKDSLTNQPQHF

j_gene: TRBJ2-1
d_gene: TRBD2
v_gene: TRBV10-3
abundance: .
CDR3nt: TGTGCCATCAGTGATGAAGCGGGGGGGATGAAAATTTACAATGAGCAGTTCTTC
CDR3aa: CAISDEAGGMKIYNEQFF

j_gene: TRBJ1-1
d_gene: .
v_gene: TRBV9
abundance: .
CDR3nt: TGTGCCAGCAGCGGTCGTGGGGGACTGAATACTGAAGCTTTCTTT
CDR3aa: CASSGRGGLNTEAFF

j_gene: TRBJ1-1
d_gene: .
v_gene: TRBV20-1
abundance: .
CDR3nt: TGCAGTGCTAGCCTAGGAGAAGCTTTCTTT
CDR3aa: CSASLGEAFF

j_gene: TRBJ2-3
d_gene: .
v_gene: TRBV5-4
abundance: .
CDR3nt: TGTGCCAGCAGCTTGCCCACAGGAGTAACAGATACGCAGTATTTT
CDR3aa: CASSLPTGVTDTQYF

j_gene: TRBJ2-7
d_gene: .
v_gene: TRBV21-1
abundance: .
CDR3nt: TGTGCCAGCAGCAAAGAGGGGTCTTATACAGACCTGAAGCCCTACGAGCAGTACTTC
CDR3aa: CASSKEGSYTDLKPYEQYF

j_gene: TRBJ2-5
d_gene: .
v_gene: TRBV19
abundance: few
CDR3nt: TGTGCCAGTAGTATGCTAGACGAAGAGACCCAGTACTTC
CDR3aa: CASSMLDEETQYF

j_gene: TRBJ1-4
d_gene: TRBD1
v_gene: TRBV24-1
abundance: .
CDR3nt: TGTGCCACCAGTGCCCGGGACAGGGTGTGGGAAAAACTGTTTTTT
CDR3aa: CATSARDRVWEKLFF

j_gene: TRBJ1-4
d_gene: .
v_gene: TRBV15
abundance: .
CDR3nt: TGTGCCACCAGCAGAGATATAGTGACTAATGAAAAACTGTTTTTT
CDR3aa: CATSRDIVTNEKLFF

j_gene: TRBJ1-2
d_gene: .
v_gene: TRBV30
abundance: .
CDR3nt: TGTGCCTGGAGTAAGACATTCGGTGGCTACACCTTC
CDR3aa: CAWSKTFGGYTF

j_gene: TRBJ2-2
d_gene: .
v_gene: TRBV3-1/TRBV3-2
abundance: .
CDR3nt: TGTGCCAGCAGCCAAGGAATAGGGGGTCTCACCGGGGAGCTGTTTTTT
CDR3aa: CASSQGIGGLTGELFF

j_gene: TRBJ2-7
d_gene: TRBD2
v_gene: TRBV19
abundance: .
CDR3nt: TGTGCCAGTAGTACAACTAGCGGGGGTTACTACGAGCAGTACTTC
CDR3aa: CASSTTSGGYYEQYF

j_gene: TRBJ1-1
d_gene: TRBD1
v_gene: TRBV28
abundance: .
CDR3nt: TGTGCCAGCAGAACTCGACAGGGGGTAAACACTGAAGCTTTCTTT
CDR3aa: CASRTRQGVNTEAFF

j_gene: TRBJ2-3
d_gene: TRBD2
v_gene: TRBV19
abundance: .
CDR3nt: TGTGCCAGTAGTATCTCTAGCGGGGGAGCAGATACGCAGTATTTT
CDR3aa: CASSISSGGADTQYF

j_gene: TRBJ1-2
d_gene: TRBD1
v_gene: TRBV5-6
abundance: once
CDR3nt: TGTGCCAGCAGCTTGGGGACCGGACAGGGCTATGGCTACACCTTC
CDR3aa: CASSLGTGQGYGYTF

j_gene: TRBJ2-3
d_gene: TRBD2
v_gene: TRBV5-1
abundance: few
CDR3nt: TGCGCCAGCAGCTTGGTTGGTAGCGGGGGGATAAGCACAGATACGCAGTATTTT
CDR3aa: CASSLVGSGGISTDTQYF

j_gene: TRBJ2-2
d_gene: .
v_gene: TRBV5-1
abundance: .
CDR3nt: TGCGCCAGCAGCTTGGCCGGGGGGACAAACACCGGGGAGCTGTTTTTT
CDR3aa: CASSLAGGTNTGELFF

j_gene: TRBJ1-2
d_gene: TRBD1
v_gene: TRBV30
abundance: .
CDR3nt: TGTGCCTGGAGTGAAGGGTCCGGGGGGACAGGGCTTGGCTACACCTTC
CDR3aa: CAWSEGSGGTGLGYTF

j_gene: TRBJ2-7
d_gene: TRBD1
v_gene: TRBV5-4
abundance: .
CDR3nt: TGTGCCAGCAGCCGGACAGGGGGCATGGTCGAGCAGTACTTC
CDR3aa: CASSRTGGMVEQYF

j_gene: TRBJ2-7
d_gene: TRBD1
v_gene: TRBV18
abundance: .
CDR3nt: TGTGCCAGCTCACTGGGACCGGGACAGGGATCCTACGAGCAGTACTTC
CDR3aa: CASSLGPGQGSYEQYF

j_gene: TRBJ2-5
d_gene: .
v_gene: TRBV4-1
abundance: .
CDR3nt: TGCGCCAGCAGCCCCCTAGGGGGACACCGCCGCCAAGAGACCCAGTACTTC
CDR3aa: CASSPLGGHRRQETQYF

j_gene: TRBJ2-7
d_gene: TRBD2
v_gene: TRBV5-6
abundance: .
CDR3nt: TGTGCCAGCAGCACCCCCGGGACTAGCACTGTAGAGCAGTACTTC
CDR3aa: CASSTPGTSTVEQYF

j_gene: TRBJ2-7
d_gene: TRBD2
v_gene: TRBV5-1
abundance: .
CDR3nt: TGCGCCAGCAGCTGGGGGGGTAGTATATACGAGCAGTACTTC
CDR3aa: CASSWGGSIYEQYF

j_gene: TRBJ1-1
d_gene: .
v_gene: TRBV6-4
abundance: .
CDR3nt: TGTGCCTCTAGTGAAGGGGGTGAAGCTTTCTTT
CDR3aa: CASSEGGEAFF

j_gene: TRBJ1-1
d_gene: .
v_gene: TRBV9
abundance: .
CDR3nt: TGTGCCAGCAGCGTAGATATTTTGGGGGGCACTGAAGCTTTCTTT
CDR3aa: CASSVDILGGTEAFF

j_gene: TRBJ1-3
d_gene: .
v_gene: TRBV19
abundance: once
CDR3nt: TGTGCCAGTAGTATAGTGGGAGGCCCGCGAAACACCATATATTTT
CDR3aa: CASSIVGGPRNTIYF

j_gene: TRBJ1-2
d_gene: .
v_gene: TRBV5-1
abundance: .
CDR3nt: TGCGCCAGCAGCCCGCACCGTGGGGACTCAAGGGGTGGCTACACCTTC
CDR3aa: CASSPHRGDSRGGYTF

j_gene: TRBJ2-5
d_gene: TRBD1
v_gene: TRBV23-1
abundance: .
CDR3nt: TGCGCCTGCTCCTGCCCCAGATTCGACAGGGGCCAAGAGACCCAGTACTTC
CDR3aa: CACSCPRFDRGQETQYF

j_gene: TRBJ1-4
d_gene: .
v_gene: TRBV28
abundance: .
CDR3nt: TGTGCCAGCAGTTTTGCGGGAAGATCAACTAATGAAAAACTGTTTTTT
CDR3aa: CASSFAGRSTNEKLFF

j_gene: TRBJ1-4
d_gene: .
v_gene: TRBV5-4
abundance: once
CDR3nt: TGTGCCAGCAGCCGAAAGGCAGGGGATTCACGGGAAAAACTGTTTTTT
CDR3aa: CASSRKAGDSREKLFF